What follows are 9 T cell receptor beta chains derived from one specimen sequenced in a study of T cell changes during pregnancy in multiple sclerosis. Sequenced by immunoSEQ multiplex PCR; TCRdb stores in-frame clones only, minus some. In the table there are about 74,000 clones, roughly 90% of which are singletons. Sequencing was performed on peripheral blood, taken in the third trimester of pregnancy. The receptors here all came from a female donor with multiple sclerosis, enrolled in a pregnancy study.

CDR3 in amino acids: CASTPGGRGRNQPQHF. The CDR3 DNA reads as TGTGCCAGTACTCCCGGCGGCAGGGGTCGCAATCAGCCCCAGCATTTT. The chain carries TRBV19 and TRBJ1-5; TRBD1 is a possible D gene (6 bases). Between the trimmed V and J ends, which lost 7 bases and 2 bases, there was a span of 18 bases. The CDR3 length is 16 residues. Germline V gene data show CDR1 as LNHDA and CDR2 as SQIVND (reference sequence).

This rearrangement joins TRBV10-3 to TRBJ1-2; no firm D call. Trimming took 7 bases from V and 8 from J, leaving 11 bases between them. The CDR3 is 11 residues long. Germline-derived CDR1 and CDR2 are ENHRY and SYGVKD. In DNA, the CDR3 is TGTGCCATCACCACGGGTGGAGGCTACACCTTC. Protein: CAITTGGGYTF.

The rearrangement uses TRBV9 and TRBJ1-2; maybe TRBD1 (5 bases). This CDR3 comprises 14 residues. V shed 4 bases and J shed 4 bases, with 14 bases lying between them. Germline V gene lookup returns CDR1 SGDLS and CDR2 YYNGEE. DNA of the CDR3: TGTGCCAGCAGCTTCGAAGGGCAGGGCTATGGCTACACCTTC. This encodes CASSFEGQGYGYTF.

The chain couples TRBV7-9 to TRBJ2-3, with 9 bases matching TRBD1. After removal of 10 bases from V and 3 bases from J, the junction contained 5 bases not matched to a gene. CDR3 size: 13 residues. Per germline, CDR1 SEHNR and CDR2 FQNEAQ (reference sequence). This chain's CDR3 is CATGTGSTDTQYF. The DNA for the CDR3 is TGTGCCACCGGGACAGGGTCAACAGATACGCAGTATTTT.

The chain employs TRBV4-3 and TRBJ2-7; no reliable D call. Per the germline V gene, CDR1 is LGHNA and CDR2 is YSLEER. CDR3 size: 14 residues. V lost 0 bases to trimming and J lost 2 bases, with 8 bases between them. CDR3 bases: TGCGCCAGCAGCCAAGACTACAGCCCCTACGAGCAGTACTTC. Amino acids: CASSQDYSPYEQYF.

V and J are TRBV6-5 and TRBJ1-4; 8 bases align to TRBD1. With V trimmed by 6 bases and J by 9 bases, 12 bases remained unmatched. Per the germline V gene, CDR1 is MNHEY and CDR2 is SVGAGI. This CDR3 spans 15 amino acids. In DNA form, the CDR3 reads TGTGCCAGCAGAGATCCCGGGACAGGCCACCAAAAACTGTTTTTT. It specifies CASRDPGTGHQKLFF.

The chain is built from TRBV5-1 and TRBJ2-3; 11 bases map to TRBD2. V lost 5 bases and J lost 4; bases outside the gene matches: 6. The length of the CDR3 is 15 residues. Per the germline V gene, CDR1 is SGHRS and CDR2 is YFSETQ. CDR3 coding DNA: TGCGCCAGCAGTTCCGGGACTAGCGGACCAGATACGCAGTATTTT. It is translated as CASSSGTSGPDTQYF.

V gene TRBV6-1 combines with J gene TRBJ1-1; a weak D match, TRBD1 (5 bases). V lost 2 bases to trimming and J lost 3 bases, with 10 bases between them. Germline CDR1 MNHNS, CDR2 SASEGT. CDR3 length: 14 residues. CDR3 bases: TGTGCCAGCAGTGAATATAGGGGTGACACTGAAGCTTTCTTT. This encodes CASSEYRGDTEAFF.

This rearrangement joins TRBV11-2 to TRBJ1-4; D is uncertain. Trimming shortened V by 5 bases and J by 11 bases, and 18 bases separated the two germline ends. This CDR3 spans 14 amino acids. Germline V lookup: CDR1 SGHAT, CDR2 FQNNGV. CDR3 in amino acids: CASSAPRQARKLFF. CDR3 DNA: TGTGCCAGCAGCGCCCCCCGGCAGGCACGCAAACTGTTTTTT.